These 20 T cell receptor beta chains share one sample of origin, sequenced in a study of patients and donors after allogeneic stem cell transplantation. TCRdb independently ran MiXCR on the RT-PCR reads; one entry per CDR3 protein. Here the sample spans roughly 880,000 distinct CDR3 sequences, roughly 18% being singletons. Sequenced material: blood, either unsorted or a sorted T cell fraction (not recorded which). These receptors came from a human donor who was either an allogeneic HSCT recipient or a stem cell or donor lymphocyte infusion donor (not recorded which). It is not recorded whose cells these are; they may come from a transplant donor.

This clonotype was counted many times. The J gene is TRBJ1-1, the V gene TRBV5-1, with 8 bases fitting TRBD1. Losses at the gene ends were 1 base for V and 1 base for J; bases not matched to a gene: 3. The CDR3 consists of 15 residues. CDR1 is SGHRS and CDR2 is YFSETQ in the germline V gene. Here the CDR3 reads CASSLSGTGNTEAFF. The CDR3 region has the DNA TGCGCCAGCAGCTTGTCCGGGACAGGGAACACTGAAGCTTTCTTT.

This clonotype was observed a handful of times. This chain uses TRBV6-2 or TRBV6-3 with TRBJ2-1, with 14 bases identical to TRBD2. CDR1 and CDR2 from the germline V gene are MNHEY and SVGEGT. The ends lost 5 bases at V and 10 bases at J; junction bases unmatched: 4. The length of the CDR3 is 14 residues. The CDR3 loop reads CASSKTSGGEEQFF. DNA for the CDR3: TGTGCCAGCAGTAAGACTAGCGGGGGGGAGGAGCAGTTCTTC.

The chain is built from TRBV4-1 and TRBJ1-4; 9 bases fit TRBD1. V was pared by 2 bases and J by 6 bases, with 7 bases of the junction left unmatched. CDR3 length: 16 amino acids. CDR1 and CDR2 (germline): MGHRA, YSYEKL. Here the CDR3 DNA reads TGCGCCAGCAGCCAATTGGGACAGGGTGGGGATGAAAAACTGTTTTTT. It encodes CASSQLGQGGDEKLFF.

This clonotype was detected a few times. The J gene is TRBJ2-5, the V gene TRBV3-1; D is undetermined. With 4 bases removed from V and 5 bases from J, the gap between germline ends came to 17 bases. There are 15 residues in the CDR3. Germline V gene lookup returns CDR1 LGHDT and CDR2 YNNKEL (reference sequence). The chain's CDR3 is CASSRVEMKEETQYF. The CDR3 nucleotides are TGTGCCAGCAGCCGCGTAGAGATGAAAGAGGAGACCCAGTACTTC.

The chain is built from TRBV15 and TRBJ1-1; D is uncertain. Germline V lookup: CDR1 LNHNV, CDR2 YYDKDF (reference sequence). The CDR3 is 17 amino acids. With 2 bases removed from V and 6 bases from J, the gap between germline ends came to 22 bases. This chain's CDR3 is CATSRLIRALETAEAFF. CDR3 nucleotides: TGTGCCACCAGCAGACTCATACGGGCCCTCGAGACCGCTGAAGCTTTCTTT.

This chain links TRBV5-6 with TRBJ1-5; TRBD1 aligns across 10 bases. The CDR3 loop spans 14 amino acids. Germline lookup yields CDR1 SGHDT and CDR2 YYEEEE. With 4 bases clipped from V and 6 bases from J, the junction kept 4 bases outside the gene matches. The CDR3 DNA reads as TGTGCCAGCAGCGTGACAGGGGGCAGTCAGCCCCAGCATTTT. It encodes CASSVTGGSQPQHF.

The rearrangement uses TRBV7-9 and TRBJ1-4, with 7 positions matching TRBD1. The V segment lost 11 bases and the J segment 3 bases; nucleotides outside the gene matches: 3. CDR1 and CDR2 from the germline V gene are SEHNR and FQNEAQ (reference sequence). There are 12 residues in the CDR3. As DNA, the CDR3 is TGTGCCTGCGGGACAGCTAATGAAAAACTGTTTTTT. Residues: CACGTANEKLFF.

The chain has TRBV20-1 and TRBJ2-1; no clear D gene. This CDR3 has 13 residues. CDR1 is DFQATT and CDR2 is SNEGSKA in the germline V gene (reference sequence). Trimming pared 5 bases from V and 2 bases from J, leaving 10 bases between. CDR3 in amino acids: CSARDLPYNEQFF. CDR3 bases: TGCAGTGCTCGTGACCTCCCCTACAATGAGCAGTTCTTC.

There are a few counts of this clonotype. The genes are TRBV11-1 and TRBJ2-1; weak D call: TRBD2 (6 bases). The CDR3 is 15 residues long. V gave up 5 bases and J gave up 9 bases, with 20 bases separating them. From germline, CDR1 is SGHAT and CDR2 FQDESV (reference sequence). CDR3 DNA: TGTGCCAGCAGCCGAGGAGGGCCAGGAGATGGTGAGCAGTTCTTC. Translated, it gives CASSRGGPGDGEQFF.

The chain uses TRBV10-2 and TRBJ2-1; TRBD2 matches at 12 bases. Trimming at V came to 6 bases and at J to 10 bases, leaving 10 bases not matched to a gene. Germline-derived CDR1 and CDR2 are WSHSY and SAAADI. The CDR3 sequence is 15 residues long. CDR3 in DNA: TGCGCCAGCAGCTGGGGACTAGCGGGCGCATACGAGCAGTTCTTC. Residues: CASSWGLAGAYEQFF.

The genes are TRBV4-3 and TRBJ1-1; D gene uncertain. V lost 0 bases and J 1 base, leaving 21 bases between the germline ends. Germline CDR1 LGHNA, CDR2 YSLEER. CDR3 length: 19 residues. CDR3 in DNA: TGCGCCAGCAGCCAAGATCCCATAACGCAGGCGAATCGGAACACTGAAGCTTTCTTT. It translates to CASSQDPITQANRNTEAFF.

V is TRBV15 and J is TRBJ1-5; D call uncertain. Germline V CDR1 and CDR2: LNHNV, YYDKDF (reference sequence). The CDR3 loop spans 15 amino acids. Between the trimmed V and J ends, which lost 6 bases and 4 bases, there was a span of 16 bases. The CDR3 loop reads CATSQLRVTNQPQHF. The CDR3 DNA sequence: TGTGCCACCAGTCAACTGAGGGTTACGAATCAGCCCCAGCATTTT.

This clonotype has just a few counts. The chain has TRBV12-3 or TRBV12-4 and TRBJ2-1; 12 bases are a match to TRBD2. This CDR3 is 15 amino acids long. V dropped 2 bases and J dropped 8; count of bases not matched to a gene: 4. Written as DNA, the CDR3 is TGTGCCAGCAGTTTACTAGCGGGGGGGCCTGATGAGCAGTTCTTC. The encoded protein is CASSLLAGGPDEQFF.

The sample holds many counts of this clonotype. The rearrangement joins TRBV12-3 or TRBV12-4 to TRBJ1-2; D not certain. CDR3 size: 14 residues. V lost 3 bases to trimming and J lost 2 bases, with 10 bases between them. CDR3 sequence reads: CASSLRRLNYGYTF. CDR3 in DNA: TGTGCCAGCAGTTTGCGACGGTTGAACTATGGCTACACCTTC.

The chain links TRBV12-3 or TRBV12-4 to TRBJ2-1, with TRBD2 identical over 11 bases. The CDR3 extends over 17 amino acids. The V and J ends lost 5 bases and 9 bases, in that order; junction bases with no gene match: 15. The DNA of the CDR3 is TGTGCCAGCAGTCCTAGAGGGGAAGGGCTAGCGGGAGGTGAGCAGTTCTTC. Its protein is CASSPRGEGLAGGEQFF.

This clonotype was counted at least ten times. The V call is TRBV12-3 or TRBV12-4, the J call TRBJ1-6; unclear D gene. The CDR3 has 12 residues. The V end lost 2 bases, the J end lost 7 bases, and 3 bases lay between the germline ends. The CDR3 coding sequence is TGTGCCAGCAGTTTACCGAATTCACCCCTCCACTTT. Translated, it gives CASSLPNSPLHF.

This CDR3 reads CASSLDPDRGEQFF. Written as DNA, the CDR3 is TGCGCCAGCAGCTTGGACCCGGATAGAGGTGAGCAGTTCTTC. The rearrangement links TRBV5-1 to TRBJ2-1; the D is unclear. V was shortened by 0 bases and J by 9 bases, with 13 bases between the two germline ends. Germline loops: CDR1 SGHRS, CDR2 YFSETQ. The CDR3 extends over 14 amino acids.

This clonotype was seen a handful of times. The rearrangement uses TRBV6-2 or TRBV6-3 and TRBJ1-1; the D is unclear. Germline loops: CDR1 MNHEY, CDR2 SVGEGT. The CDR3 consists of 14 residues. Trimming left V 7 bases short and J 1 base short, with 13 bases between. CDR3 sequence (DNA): TGTGCCAGCACTCAACGTGGTCGGAACACTGAAGCTTTCTTT. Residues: CASTQRGRNTEAFF.

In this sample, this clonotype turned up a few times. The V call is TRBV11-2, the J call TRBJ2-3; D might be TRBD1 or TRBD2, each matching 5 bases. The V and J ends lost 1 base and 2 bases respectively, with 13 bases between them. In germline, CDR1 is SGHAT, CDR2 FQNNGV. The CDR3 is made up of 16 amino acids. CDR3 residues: CASSLGRDADTDTQYF. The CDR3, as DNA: TGTGCCAGCAGCTTAGGCCGGGACGCGGACACAGATACGCAGTATTTT.

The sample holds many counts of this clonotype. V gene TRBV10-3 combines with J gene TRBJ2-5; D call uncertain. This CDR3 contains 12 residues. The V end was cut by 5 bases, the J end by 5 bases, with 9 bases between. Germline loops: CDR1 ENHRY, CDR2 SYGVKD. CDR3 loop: CAISRSPETQYF. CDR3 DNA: TGTGCCATCAGTCGGTCTCCGGAGACCCAGTACTTC.